The 25 T cell receptor beta chains listed next were all sequenced from one sample in a study of T-cell memory formation after mild COVID-19. MiXCR, run by TCRdb on the 5' RACE reads, gives a single entry per CDR3 protein. The sample includes about 140,000 distinct CDR3 sequences, 13% to 15% of them seen just once. Sequenced input: PBMCs or a T cell subset sorted from them (not recorded which). All receptors derive from an adult woman who had mild COVID-19 (a few samples of this study predate the infection). Cell type and time point are not known.

This clonotype was counted between two and nine times. The CDR3 DNA sequence: TGCAGCGACACCGACAGAAGCCTCTACAATGAGCAGTTCTTC. Its translation is CSDTDRSLYNEQFF. This chain joins TRBV29-1 and TRBJ2-1, with a possible D match to TRBD1 (5 bases). Trimming pared 7 bases from V and 3 bases from J, leaving 16 bases between. The CDR3 totals 14 residues. Per the germline V gene, CDR1 is SQVTM and CDR2 is ANQGSEA.

V gene TRBV11-1 combines with J gene TRBJ1-1; D may be TRBD1 (6 bases). The length of the CDR3 is 15 residues. CDR1 is SGHAT, CDR2 FQDESV, per germline (reference sequence). The V end lost 2 bases, the J end lost 1 base, and 11 bases lay between the germline ends. CDR3 DNA: TGTGCCAGCAGCTTACTACAGGGCTGGAACACTGAAGCTTTCTTT. Its translation: CASSLLQGWNTEAFF.

There are a few counts of this clonotype. The CDR3: CASSDRSPGELFF. Here the CDR3 DNA reads TGTGCCAGCAGTGATCGGAGTCCCGGGGAGCTGTTTTTT. The V gene is TRBV25-1, the J gene TRBJ2-2; D unclear. The germline V gene encodes CDR1 MGHDK and CDR2 SYGVNS. The CDR3 runs to 13 residues. V shed 3 bases and J shed 6 bases, with 8 bases lying between them.

This clonotype appeared many times. The chain combines TRBV3-1 with TRBJ2-5; 7 positions match TRBD2. Germline values: CDR1 LGHDT, CDR2 YNNKEL (reference sequence). The trim removed 4 bases at V and 5 bases at J, leaving 16 bases unmatched. The CDR3 is 17 amino acids. For the CDR3, the DNA is TGTGCCAGCAGCCCGGAGGTCGACCGGCCCGGGAGGGAGACCCAGTACTTC. It is translated as CASSPEVDRPGRETQYF.

This clonotype was counted a few times. The V and J genes are TRBV4-1 and TRBJ2-5; TRBD2 aligns across 10 bases. Trimming removed 2 bases from V and 0 bases from J; junction bases left unmatched: 9. Germline CDR1 reads MGHRA; CDR2 reads YSYEKL. CDR3 length: 18 residues. Written as DNA, the CDR3 is TGCGCCAGCAGCCAACCCCCAGCGGGGGGGTTGTACCAAGAGACCCAGTACTTC. Translated, it gives CASSQPPAGGLYQETQYF.

This clonotype was found a few times. The V gene is TRBV5-1, the J gene TRBJ2-5, with D hard to call. V was pared by 0 bases and J by 2 bases, with 11 bases between. Germline CDR1 and CDR2: SGHRS and YFSETQ. The length of the CDR3 is 15 residues. The CDR3 DNA follows: TGCGCCAGCAGCTTGGATTGGTCAGAACAAGAGACCCAGTACTTC. It specifies CASSLDWSEQETQYF.

V is TRBV7-6 and J is TRBJ2-5; 11 bases map to TRBD1. The CDR3 length is 16 residues. V lost 5 bases, J lost 4 bases, and 9 bases stayed unmatched. Looked up from germline, CDR1 is SGHVS and CDR2 is FNYEAQ. The CDR3, as DNA: TGTGCCAGCAGCCCAGCCGCCGGGACAGGGGGAGAGACCCAGTACTTC. Amino acids: CASSPAAGTGGETQYF.

This clonotype showed up many times. V and J are TRBV7-6 and TRBJ2-7, with TRBD1 matching over 7 bases. The V gene's germline CDR1 is SGHVS and CDR2 FNYEAQ. J lost 3 bases, V lost 1 base, and 6 bases had no gene match. The CDR3 totals 15 residues. CDR3 DNA: TGTGCCAGCAGCTTAGGTGTGGGACAGAACTACGAGCAGTACTTC. Its protein is CASSLGVGQNYEQYF.

The CDR3 DNA follows: TGTGCCAGCAGTTACCGGGACACTGAAGCTTTCTTT. Amino acid sequence: CASSYRDTEAFF. This sequence joins TRBV6-5 and TRBJ1-1; D gene ambiguous. This CDR3 is built from 12 residues. CDR1 and CDR2 (germline): MNHEY, SVGAGI. The ends were cut back, 2 bases at V and 3 bases at J, with 4 bases in the middle.

This clonotype was detected a few times. As DNA, the CDR3 is TGTGCCAGCAGCTTAGAAGACAGGGGAGACTACGAGCAGTACTTC. Amino acid sequence: CASSLEDRGDYEQYF. The genes are TRBV7-6 and TRBJ2-7; 8 nucleotides line up with TRBD1. The CDR3 runs to 15 residues. J lost 3 bases, V lost 1 base, and 5 bases had no gene match. From germline, CDR1 is SGHVS and CDR2 FNYEAQ. The complete variable domain, with remaining parts taken from reference TRBV7-6 and TRBJ2-7, reads GAGVSQSPRYKVTKRGQDVALRCDPISGHVSLYWYRQALGQGPEFLTYFNYEAQQDKSGLPNDRFSAERPEGSISTLTIQRTEQRDSAMYRCASSLEDRGDYEQYFGPGTRLTVT.

The rearrangement uses TRBV6-2 or TRBV6-3 and TRBJ1-1; D is ambiguous. Trimming stripped 11 bases from V and 1 base from J, with 20 bases between. The CDR3 is 15 residues long. Germline V gives CDR1 MNHEY, CDR2 SVGEGT. The CDR3 reads CASYGPSQANTEAFF. CDR3 nucleotides: TGTGCCTCCTATGGGCCATCACAAGCGAACACTGAAGCTTTCTTT.

In its sample, this clonotype was seen many times. The chain couples TRBV12-3 or TRBV12-4 to TRBJ2-3; 10 nucleotides match TRBD1. There are 15 residues in the CDR3. The V and J ends lost 0 bases and 3 bases, in that order; junction bases with no gene match: 0. CDR3 in DNA: TGTGCCAGCAGTTTAGCGGGACAGGGGACAGATACGCAGTATTTT. Its translation is CASSLAGQGTDTQYF.

The CDR3 DNA is TGCGCCAGCAGCCAAGTCCTGAACACTGAAGCTTTCTTT. Encoded protein: CASSQVLNTEAFF. The chain links TRBV4-1 to TRBJ1-1; D unresolved. V lost 1 base, J lost 0 bases, and 3 bases lay in between. The length of the CDR3 is 13 residues. The germline CDR1 and CDR2 sequences are MGHRA and YSYEKL.

This clonotype was observed a few times. The chain has TRBV12-3 or TRBV12-4 and TRBJ1-2; D not resolved. This CDR3 region has 15 residues. The ends were cut back, 3 bases at V and 6 bases at J, with 17 bases in the middle. The CDR3 spells CASSLALWTAHGYTF. The CDR3 region has the DNA TGTGCCAGCAGTTTGGCCCTATGGACGGCCCATGGCTACACCTTC.

J is TRBJ2-2 and V is TRBV7-8, with 7 bases that match TRBD1. Germline V gene sequence: CDR1 SGHVS, CDR2 FQNEAQ. Germline trimming cut 5 bases from V and 4 bases from J; bases unmatched to any gene: 7. The CDR3 has 15 residues. This CDR3 is CASSLPGQITGELFF. Written as DNA, the CDR3 is TGTGCCAGCAGCCTACCGGGACAGATCACCGGGGAGCTGTTTTTT.

This clonotype has more than one count but fewer than ten. Mismatch with germline at one junction end may stem from a read error. This chain uses TRBV9 with TRBJ1-1; D is ambiguous. Germline values: CDR1 SGDLS, CDR2 YYNGEE. The length of the CDR3 is 14 residues. The CDR3 loop is CASNVVTSGTEAFF. DNA for the CDR3: TGTGCCAGCAACGTAGTGACTTCTGGGACTGAAGCTTTCTTT.

V gene TRBV14 combines with J gene TRBJ1-1; D possibly corresponds to TRBD1 (5 bases). The germline V gene encodes CDR1 SGHDN and CDR2 FVKESK. The CDR3 extends over 16 amino acids. Trimming left V 3 bases short and J 0 bases short, with 14 bases between. DNA for the CDR3: TGTGCCAGCAGCCACAACATCGGGGGGATGAACACTGAAGCTTTCTTT. Amino acid sequence: CASSHNIGGMNTEAFF.

There are a few counts of this clonotype. This chain links TRBV7-9 with TRBJ2-7; D may correspond to TRBD1 or TRBD2 (5 bases each). Trimming removed 5 bases at V and 3 bases at J, with 14 bases between. The germline CDR1 and CDR2 sequences are SEHNR and FQNEAQ (reference sequence). The CDR3 runs 14 residues. For the CDR3, the DNA is TGTGCCAGCAGCGTAGAGGGCAGGGTCTACGAGCAGTACTTC. As protein: CASSVEGRVYEQYF.

V is TRBV27 and J is TRBJ2-7; tentatively, D is TRBD1 (6 bases). V was trimmed by 2 bases and J by 0 bases, leaving 20 bases between them. Germline V gene data show CDR1 as MNHEY and CDR2 as SMNVEV (reference sequence). The length of the CDR3 is 18 residues. The CDR3 DNA sequence: TGTGCCAGCAGTTTAGAGGGGGACCCAAGGTTCAGCTCCTACGAGCAGTACTTC. Translated, it gives CASSLEGDPRFSSYEQYF.

The rearrangement joins TRBV7-2 to TRBJ2-1, with TRBD2 matching 10 bases. CDR3 size: 16 residues. The germline CDR1 and CDR2 sequences are SGHTA and FQGNSA. The trim removed 5 bases at V and 7 bases at J, leaving 11 bases unmatched. CDR3 protein: CASSMPGTSADNEQFF. CDR3 in DNA: TGTGCCAGCAGCATGCCCGGGACTAGCGCCGATAATGAGCAGTTCTTC.

The chain is built from TRBV30 and TRBJ1-2, with a possible D match to TRBD1 (6 bases). The CDR3 runs 16 residues. The V gene's germline CDR1 is GTSNPN and CDR2 SVGIG (reference sequence). V was pared by 6 bases and J by 4 bases, with 24 bases between. Here the CDR3 DNA reads TGTGCCTGCCCTATAGAGGACAGCTCCGACCTCTATGGCTACACCTTC. It encodes CACPIEDSSDLYGYTF.

The chain recombines TRBV5-1 with TRBJ1-1; no clear D gene. Trimming cost V 0 bases and J 3 bases, with 18 bases left between them. Germline CDR1 SGHRS, CDR2 YFSETQ. The CDR3 covers 17 residues. CDR3 protein: CASSLALPLERDTEAFF. CDR3 sequence (DNA): TGCGCCAGCAGCTTGGCCCTTCCATTGGAACGCGACACTGAAGCTTTCTTT.

In its sample, this clonotype was seen a few times. J is TRBJ2-1 and V is TRBV7-3; tentatively, D is TRBD1 (5 bases). In germline, CDR1 is SGHTA, CDR2 FQGTGA. This CDR3 comprises 13 residues. The V end lost 1 base, the J end lost 7 bases, and 8 bases lay between the germline ends. The CDR3 DNA reads TGTGCCAGCAGCTTAAGTGCAGGGAATGAGCAGTTCTTC. This codes for CASSLSAGNEQFF.

V gene TRBV7-6 combines with J gene TRBJ2-5; TRBD1 or TRBD2 may be the D gene (6 bases each). The CDR3 covers 17 residues. Trimming stripped 0 bases from V and 2 bases from J, with 16 bases between. Per the germline V gene, CDR1 is SGHVS and CDR2 is FNYEAQ. The CDR3 DNA reads as TGTGCCAGCAGCTTAGCCGGAGGGGGTTTACATCAAGAGACCCAGTACTTC. Protein product: CASSLAGGGLHQETQYF.

This clonotype was counted between two and nine times. Here the CDR3 reads CASSIGRNTEAFF. CDR3 sequence (DNA): TGTGCCAGTAGTATTGGGAGGAACACTGAAGCTTTCTTT. This rearrangement joins TRBV19 to TRBJ1-1, with D unclear. Germline CDR1 reads LNHDA; CDR2 reads SQIVND (reference sequence). The CDR3 is 13 residues long. V shed 3 bases and J shed 1 base, with 6 bases lying between them.